This T cell receptor (beta chain) originates from a study of control samples from healthy donors and cancer patients. The germline CDR1 and CDR2 sequences are MNHEY and SVGAGI. The CDR3 length is 15 residues. The V gene end was trimmed by 6 bases and the J gene end by 6 bases; junction bases not matched to a gene: 9. Assay: immunoSEQ multiplex PCR; the TCRdb copy retains only in-frame clones and omits some. The table includes around 100,000 clones, around 89% detected once. The source is a man aged 30 to 45 in good health. The chain combines TRBV6-5 with TRBJ1-5, with TRBD1 identical over 9 bases. The sequenced sample consisted of blood. The CDR3 protein is CASRTGTGIRQPQHF. The CDR3 nucleotides read TGTGCCAGCAGGACTGGGACAGGGATTCGTCAGCCCCAGCATTTT.